What follows are 5 T cell receptor beta chains derived from one specimen sequenced in a study of vaccination effects on CD4 cells after COVID-19. These receptors are not linked to any known antigen. Sequencing followed a ViraFEST assay step that expanded antigen-specific CD4+ T cells with viral peptide pools. Following a roughly 10-day culture, CD4+ T cells were purified. Neither prior SARS-CoV-2 infection nor positive nucleocapsid antibodies were present in the vaccine recipients. Clones were read by immunoSEQ multiplex PCR, and TCRdb kept only the in-frame ones, dropping some. The table has 30,000 to 40,000 clones, less than 80% seen once. This material consisted of CD4+ T cells from PBMCs cultured with HCoV-OC43 spike peptides, taken before COVID-19 vaccination. The sample's subset: HCoV-OC43 spike overlapping peptide pool stimulation. These receptors were taken from a human donor who received a COVID-19 vaccine.

In nucleotides, the CDR3 is TGTGCCAGCAGTTACCCGCTCGGGACAGGGTCCCTGGGTTGGAACACTGAAGCTTTCTTT. Its protein product is CASSYPLGTGSLGWNTEAFF. The chain employs TRBV6-2 or TRBV6-3 and TRBJ1-1; 9 bases align to TRBD1. The CDR3 contains 20 residues. V gave up 2 bases and J gave up 1 base; unmatched junction bases: 17. In germline, CDR1 is MNHEY, CDR2 SVGEGT.

The J gene is TRBJ2-5, the V gene TRBV12-3 or TRBV12-4; TRBD2 matches at 8 bases. J gave up 5 bases and V 10 bases, and 3 bases lay outside the gene matches. This CDR3 is 11 amino acids long. CDR3 amino acids: CATGRGETQYF. The CDR3, as DNA: TGTGCCACCGGGAGGGGGGAGACCCAGTACTTC.

This clone was recorded only once. This sequence joins TRBV21-1 and TRBJ2-1; TRBD2, as called in the table, went unchecked against the DNA. TRBV21-1 constitutes a pseudogene. The CDR3 contains 14 residues. DNA for the CDR3: TGTGCCAGCAGCGCTAGCGGGAGAACTCGTGAGCAGTTCTTC. It yields the protein CASSASGRTREQFF.

CDR3 DNA sequence: TGTGCCTGGAGTGGGAAGATTTACTCTGGAAACACCATATATTTT. Translated, it gives CAWSGKIYSGNTIYF. The rearrangement links TRBV30 to TRBJ1-3; D not resolved. CDR3 length: 15 residues. Trimming removed 1 base from V and 0 bases from J, with 10 bases in between. Germline V gene lookup returns CDR1 GTSNPN and CDR2 SVGIG (reference sequence).

This clone has just one count. The J gene is TRBJ2-1, the V gene TRBV28; 14 nucleotides align to TRBD2. This CDR3 spans 17 amino acids. The germline V gene encodes CDR1 MDHEN and CDR2 SYDVKM. Trimming at V came to 4 bases and at J to 6 bases, leaving 8 bases not matched to a gene. CDR3 in amino acids: CASSSRLAGGRLNEQFF. In DNA, the CDR3 is TGTGCCAGCAGTTCCCGACTAGCGGGAGGGCGGCTCAATGAGCAGTTCTTC.